This TCR beta chain was retrieved from a study of cytomegalovirus exposure and HLA in healthy donors. Assay: immunoSEQ multiplex PCR; the TCRdb copy retains only in-frame clones and omits some. Altogether 150,000 to 200,000 clones are present, around 92% being singletons, with the ten largest covering 10%. Study observations and caveats: It was 150 to 200 TCR beta chains that were listed as cytomegalovirus-associated.

Worth noting for this clone: The antigen remains undetermined.

V lost 5 bases to trimming and J lost 3 bases, with 14 bases between them. The germline CDR1 and CDR2 sequences are SGHTA and FQGTGA. This CDR3 is built from 15 residues. Sequencing was performed on PBMCs. The V gene is TRBV7-3, the J gene TRBJ2-1; a possible D gene is TRBD2 (6 bases). This clonotype was sampled from a woman in her late teens or twenties in good health and CMV-seropositive. The CDR3 here is CASSLRPSVYNEQFF. As DNA, the CDR3 is TGTGCCAGCAGCCTCAGGCCTAGCGTCTACAATGAGCAGTTCTTC.